A selection of T cell receptor beta chains follows, all from one sample in a study of blood T cell repertoires in COVID-19. Generated by immunoSEQ multiplex PCR, the TCRdb table keeps only in-frame clones and is missing some. This sample has some 530,000 clones; 70% to 90% occur once, and the top ten carry roughly 3.1%. The specimen was peripheral blood. These TCRs come from a human donor in a cohort sampled during active COVID-19. The CDR3 runs from the conserved cysteine through the conserved F or W. Fields, in order: D gene, clone size, V gene, J gene, CDR3 protein, CDR3 DNA. A D gene is named only where the DNA matches it firmly. Clone size, where shown, is once, few, many, or a class for clones that have expanded.

-	-	TRBV5-1	TRBJ1-1	CASSYGQQNTEAFF	TGCGCCAGCAGCTACGGACAGCAGAACACTGAAGCTTTCTTT
TRBD2	-	TRBV30	TRBJ2-5	CAWSSGKETQYF	TGTGCCTGGAGTAGCGGGAAAGAGACCCAGTACTTC
-	-	TRBV7-9	TRBJ2-3	CASSPHEGGGETDTQYF	TGTGCCAGCAGCCCTCACGAAGGGGGAGGGGAGACAGATACGCAGTATTTT
-	-	TRBV24-1	TRBJ2-2	CATSESGTPNTGELFF	TGTGCCACCAGTGAATCCGGGACACCGAACACCGGGGAGCTGTTTTTT
-	-	TRBV9	TRBJ2-2	CASSVDPQGTGELFF	TGTGCCAGCAGCGTAGATCCCCAGGGGACCGGGGAGCTGTTTTTT
TRBD2	-	TRBV6-5	TRBJ2-3	CASSRGLATDTQYF	TGTGCCAGCAGCCGCGGACTAGCGACGGATACGCAGTATTTT
-	few	TRBV7-8	TRBJ1-5	CASSLWEVNQPQHF	TGTGCCAGCAGCTTATGGGAGGTCAATCAGCCCCAGCATTTT
-	-	TRBV30	TRBJ1-4	CAWSVVQGEKLFF	TGTGCCTGGAGTGTAGTACAGGGAGAAAAACTGTTTTTT
TRBD2	once	TRBV3-1/TRBV3-2	TRBJ2-1	CASGDLAGNNEQFF	TGTGCCAGCGGTGATCTAGCGGGAAACAATGAGCAGTTCTTC
TRBD2	-	TRBV5-1	TRBJ2-5	CASSPLAGGDETQYF	TGCGCCAGCAGCCCCCTAGCGGGAGGGGACGAGACCCAGTACTTC
-	-	TRBV28	TRBJ2-7	CASSFEALRYEQYF	TGTGCCAGCAGTTTTGAAGCGCTTCGATACGAGCAGTACTTC
TRBD2	-	TRBV5-1	TRBJ2-3	CASSSRLAGGDTQYF	TGCGCCAGCAGCTCCAGACTAGCGGGGGGAGATACGCAGTATTTT
-	-	TRBV3-1/TRBV3-2	TRBJ1-1	CASSQVFRGATEAFF	TGTGCCAGCAGCCAAGTATTTCGGGGGGCCACTGAAGCTTTCTTT
-	few	TRBV30	TRBJ2-7	CAWSVGLAGLYEQYF	TGTGCCTGGAGTGTCGGGCTAGCCGGTCTCTACGAGCAGTACTTC
-	-	TRBV5-6	TRBJ1-2	CASSPLWRNYGYTF	TGTGCCAGCAGCCCCCTTTGGAGGAACTATGGCTACACCTTC
-	-	TRBV5-5	TRBJ2-5	CASSWAAEETQYF	TGTGCCAGCAGCTGGGCAGCTGAAGAGACCCAGTACTTC
TRBD1	-	TRBV6-4	TRBJ2-3	CASSRTQGADTQYF	TGTGCCAGCAGCCGAACGCAGGGGGCGGATACGCAGTATTTT
TRBD2	-	TRBV5-1	TRBJ2-5	CASSAVAGGPETQYF	TGCGCCAGCAGCGCTGTAGCGGGAGGGCCAGAGACCCAGTACTTC
TRBD1	-	TRBV15	TRBJ2-7	CATSRDRGQGFYEQYF	TGTGCCACCAGCAGGGACAGGGGGCAAGGGTTCTACGAGCAGTACTTC
-	-	TRBV11-2	TRBJ2-2	CASSLWAGDKAGELFF	TGTGCCAGCAGCTTATGGGCAGGGGATAAAGCCGGGGAGCTGTTTTTT
-	once	TRBV25-1	TRBJ1-1	CASVRDPGAEAFF	TGTGCCAGCGTCCGGGACCCGGGGGCTGAAGCTTTCTTT
-	-	TRBV6-2/TRBV6-3	TRBJ2-3	CASSSRITDTQYF	TGTGCCAGCAGTTCGCGGATCACAGATACGCAGTATTTT
TRBD2	-	TRBV30	TRBJ2-6	CAWSVLWTSGRFGANVLTF	TGTGCCTGGAGTGTACTTTGGACTAGCGGGAGGTTTGGGGCCAACGTCCTGACTTTC
-	-	TRBV30	TRBJ1-4	CAWSVGGAYEKLFF	TGTGCCTGGAGTGTCGGGGGGGCATATGAAAAACTGTTTTTT
-	-	TRBV5-6	TRBJ1-2	CASSLLLSYYGYTF	TGTGCCAGCAGCTTGCTACTATCCTATTATGGCTACACCTTC
TRBD2	-	TRBV7-9	TRBJ2-3	CASSFLFGGRGNTQYF	TGTGCCAGCAGCTTCCTCTTTGGCGGGAGGGGCAATACGCAGTATTTT
TRBD2	-	TRBV5-1	TRBJ2-1	CASAGGSGNHEQFF	TGCGCCAGCGCCGGTGGTAGCGGGAATCATGAGCAGTTCTTC
-	-	TRBV28	TRBJ2-1	CASSFSGHIDSQFF	TGTGCCAGCAGTTTTAGCGGCCACATCGATTCACAGTTCTTC
-	-	TRBV20-1	TRBJ1-2	CSRGNYGYTF	TGCTCGCGGGGTAACTATGGCTACACCTTC
-	-	TRBV6-2/TRBV6-3	TRBJ2-5	CASSYSRRLETQYF	TGTGCCAGCAGTTACTCGAGGAGGTTAGAGACCCAGTACTTC
-	-	TRBV11-3	TRBJ2-5	CASKKGVEETQYF	TGTGCCAGCAAGAAGGGGGTGGAAGAGACCCAGTACTTC
-	-	TRBV28	TRBJ1-2	CATRIAEGGAANYGYTF	TGTGCCACCCGGATCGCCGAAGGGGGGGCCGCGAACTATGGCTACACCTTC
-	-	TRBV19	TRBJ2-7	CASSISDSSYEQYF	TGTGCCAGTAGTATAAGTGACAGTTCCTACGAGCAGTACTTC
TRBD1	-	TRBV29-1	TRBJ2-5	CSVGGTGVGETQYF	TGCAGCGTTGGTGGGACAGGGGTTGGAGAGACCCAGTACTTC
TRBD1	-	TRBV7-9	TRBJ1-2	CASSLGGGGGYTF	TGTGCCAGCAGCTTAGGAGGGGGCGGGGGCTACACCTTC